Listed here are 9 T cell receptor beta chains from one sample, sequenced in a study of T-cell reconstitution after alpha-beta-depleted transplantation in children. Unique molecular identifiers tagged the TCRbeta library. TCRdb passed the PCR reads through MiXCR, listing each CDR3 protein once. The profile covers about 400,000 distinct CDR3 sequences, with roughly 22% appearing a single time and 3% to 4.5% taken by the ten largest. The starting material was PBMCs from the stem cell graft donor, obtained from the stem cell graft. These receptors were obtained from a human donor who donated a stem cell graft to a child with acute myeloid leukemia.

The genes are TRBV29-1 and TRBJ2-5, with 7 bases aligning to TRBD1. Germline CDR1 reads SQVTM; CDR2 reads ANQGSEA. CDR3 length: 12 amino acids. The junction had 8 bases not matched to a gene; V was cut back by 6 bases and J by 7 bases. The CDR3 protein is CSVRQGYGTQYF. The CDR3 DNA reads TGCAGCGTCAGACAGGGATACGGGACCCAGTACTTC.

This chain joins TRBV27 and TRBJ2-1, with TRBD1 matching 9 bases. V trimming: 1 base; J trimming: 2 bases; junction bases outside the gene matches: 0. The germline CDR1 and CDR2 sequences are MNHEY and SMNVEV (reference sequence). CDR3 size: 15 residues. Here the CDR3 reads CASSLWDRAYNEQFF. In DNA form, the CDR3 reads TGTGCCAGCAGTTTATGGGACAGGGCCTACAATGAGCAGTTCTTC.

The chain employs TRBV7-2 and TRBJ2-1; no firm D call. This CDR3 is 18 amino acids long. From germline, CDR1 is SGHTA and CDR2 FQGNSA. V was cut by 2 bases and J by 0 bases, with 17 bases left in between. The CDR3 loop is CASSLRAPTLSSYNEQFF. The CDR3 DNA sequence: TGTGCCAGCAGCTTACGAGCGCCCACCTTGAGCTCCTACAATGAGCAGTTCTTC.

Regarding this clonotype: Just one base apart from a much larger clone, this may be a read error. The gene calls are TRBV20-1 and TRBJ2-1; 8 bases agree with TRBD1. In germline, CDR1 is DFQATT, CDR2 SNEGSKA (reference sequence). The CDR3 is made up of 14 amino acids. CDR3 coding DNA: TGCAGTGCTAGTGACAGGGGATTCTACAATGAGCGGTTCTTC. Protein product: CSASDRGFYNERFF.

The V and J genes are TRBV29-1 and TRBJ2-1; no reliable D call. The V and J ends lost 7 bases and 4 bases respectively, with 11 bases between them. CDR1 is SQVTM, CDR2 ANQGSEA, per germline. The CDR3 contains 12 residues. CDR3 DNA: TGCAGCGCCGTAACACATTACAATGAGCAGTTCTTC. Translated: CSAVTHYNEQFF.

This clonotype was seen many times. The chain links TRBV29-1 to TRBJ2-3; tentatively, D is TRBD2 (5 bases). Trimming left V 3 bases short and J 3 bases short, with 10 bases between. This CDR3 region has 13 residues. CDR1 SQVTM and CDR2 ANQGSEA come from the germline V gene. The CDR3 reads CSVDSPGTDTQYF. The CDR3 DNA is TGCAGCGTTGACTCACCGGGGACAGATACGCAGTATTTT.

The chain carries TRBV5-1 and TRBJ2-7; no clear D gene. Trimming cost V 2 bases and J 3 bases, with 9 bases left between them. CDR3 length: 13 amino acids. The germline V gene encodes CDR1 SGHRS and CDR2 YFSETQ. CDR3 protein: CASSFSNLYEQYF. DNA for the CDR3: TGCGCCAGCAGCTTTTCGAATCTCTACGAGCAGTACTTC.

CDR3 sequence: CAITTERNEQFF. The CDR3 bases are TGTGCCATCACCACCGAGAGGAATGAGCAGTTCTTC. This chain joins TRBV10-3 and TRBJ2-1; D is undetermined. Deletions cut 7 bases from V and 7 bases from J, with 11 bases between. Germline CDR1 is ENHRY and CDR2 is SYGVKD. The CDR3 extends over 12 amino acids.

The chain uses TRBV27 and TRBJ2-7; 7 bases match TRBD2. Germline-derived CDR1 and CDR2 are MNHEY and SMNVEV (reference sequence). There are 16 residues in the CDR3. V lost 5 bases, J lost 3 bases, and 13 bases stayed unmatched. The DNA of the CDR3 is TGTGCCAGCAGTCCCCTTCCGCGGGAGACGCTCTACGAGCAGTACTTC. Encoded protein: CASSPLPRETLYEQYF.